The 30 T cell receptor beta chains reported below all come from one sample, sequenced in a study of T cell clusters in autoimmune cytopenias. One tube held mixed TRB-A and TRB-B primer pools for touch-down PCR. TCRdb reprocessed the multiplex PCR reads and reports one entry per CDR3 protein, with no DNA. There are about 11,000 distinct CDR3 sequences in the sample, with less than 25% held by the top ten. About 37,500 genome equivalents of blood DNA were amplified for TRB. These data were also filed under a second study, of T cell repertoires in aging, cancer and after chemotherapy.

The sample taken for sequencing was peripheral blood. These receptors all stem from a human donor in good health.

The chain employs TRBV12-3 or TRBV12-4 and TRBJ2-2; the D call of TRBD1 rests on TCRdb alone, since no DNA is present to check it. The CDR3 length is 15 residues. The CDR3 protein is CASSLGTANTGELFF.

This CDR3 reads CASSLEEGLTDEQYF. The genes are TRBV12-3 or TRBV12-4 and TRBJ2-7; TCRdb selects TRBD2, and the lack of DNA leaves this call unchecked. The length of the CDR3 is 15 residues.

This rearrangement joins TRBV6-1 to TRBJ1-1; lacking DNA, the TRBD1 call made by TCRdb goes unchecked. This CDR3 region has 13 residues. CDR1 is MNHNS, CDR2 SASEGT, per germline. CDR3 amino acids: CASSEFGGTEAFF.

The chain uses TRBV18 and TRBJ1-2; as DNA is missing, the TRBD1 call by TCRdb cannot be tested. Germline CDR1 KGHSH, CDR2 LQKENI. The CDR3 sequence is 18 residues long. CDR3 residues: CASSLETGRSGLLYGYTF.

Judged by frequency, this clonotype is medium-sized. This rearrangement joins TRBV30 to TRBJ1-2; the TRBD1 assignment by TCRdb is unverifiable without DNA. Germline-derived CDR1 and CDR2 are GTSNPN and SVGIG (reference sequence). This CDR3 has 14 amino acids. Here the CDR3 reads CAWRAGGGNYGYTF. The complete variable domain, with remaining parts taken from reference TRBV30 and TRBJ1-2, reads SQTIHQWPATLVQPVGSPLSLECTVEGTSNPNLYWYRQAAGRGLQLLFYSVGIGQISSEVPQNLSASRPQDRQFILSSKKLLLSDSGFYLCAWRAGGGNYGYTFGSGTRLTVV.

The chain carries TRBV13 and TRBJ2-1; lacking DNA, the TRBD2 call made by TCRdb goes unchecked. The CDR3 has 14 residues. Germline values: CDR1 PRHDT, CDR2 FYEKMQ (reference sequence). CDR3 residues: CASSLTSRINEQFF.

The rearrangement joins TRBV27 to TRBJ2-7. CDR3 length: 13 residues. Per the germline V gene, CDR1 is MNHEY and CDR2 is SMNVEV (reference sequence). This CDR3 reads CASSSIGGYEQYF.

The chain combines TRBV11-3 with TRBJ1-5; TCRdb reports TRBD1, a call that lacks DNA to check it against. Germline lookup yields CDR1 SGHNT and CDR2 YENEEA. The CDR3 runs 13 residues. Here the CDR3 reads CASSPDRGQPQHF.

The chain links TRBV7-2 to TRBJ2-6; the D call from TCRdb, TRBD1, cannot be confirmed without DNA. This CDR3 has 21 amino acids. Germline values: CDR1 SGHTA, CDR2 FQGNSA. CDR3 sequence: CASSLSPLRTTWGTGANVLTF.

The chain joins TRBV6-5 to TRBJ2-7; with no DNA, the TCRdb D assignment of TRBD2 cannot be verified. The CDR3 extends over 12 amino acids. Germline loops: CDR1 MNHEY, CDR2 SVGAGI. The CDR3 sequence: CASSGTSYEQYF.

This clonotype ranks as medium-sized in terms of frequency. V gene TRBV19 combines with J gene TRBJ2-5. Germline CDR1 LNHDA, CDR2 SQIVND (reference sequence). CDR3 size: 14 residues. The CDR3 protein is CASSILGTQETQYF. The full variable domain, completed using reference TRBV19 and TRBJ2-5, is DGGITQSPKYLFRKEGQNVTLSCEQNLNHDAMYWYRQDPGQGLRLIYYSQIVNDFQKGDIAEGYSVSREKKESFPLTVTSAQKNPTAFYLCASSILGTQETQYFGPGTRLLVL.

CDR3 sequence: CAWSVRGRGGRELFF. V is TRBV30 and J is TRBJ2-2; as DNA is missing, the TRBD1 call by TCRdb cannot be tested. Germline CDR1 reads GTSNPN; CDR2 reads SVGIG (reference sequence). This CDR3 has 15 amino acids.

This rearrangement joins TRBV5-4 to TRBJ1-1; no DNA is available, so the TRBD1 call from TCRdb remains unchecked. The CDR3 runs 13 residues. CDR1 SGHNT and CDR2 YYREEE come from the germline V gene (reference sequence). CDR3 sequence: CASSLQTGLEAFF.

The rearrangement links TRBV19 to TRBJ1-2; without DNA, the TCRdb call of TRBD1 cannot be checked. Per germline, CDR1 LNHDA and CDR2 SQIVND (reference sequence). This CDR3 contains 13 residues. The CDR3 here is CASSISRGDGYTF. Looking up the rest from reference TRBV19 and TRBJ1-2 gives the full variable domain: DGGITQSPKYLFRKEGQNVTLSCEQNLNHDAMYWYRQDPGQGLRLIYYSQIVNDFQKGDIAEGYSVSREKKESFPLTVTSAQKNPTAFYLCASSISRGDGYTFGSGTRLTVV.

This chain links TRBV12-3 or TRBV12-4 with TRBJ1-2; TCRdb outputs TRBD1, but without DNA this stays unchecked. The CDR3 sequence is 17 residues long. The CDR3 sequence: CASSLSGALQSLYGYTF.

The chain is built from TRBV19 and TRBJ1-6; TCRdb selects TRBD1, and the lack of DNA leaves this call unchecked. The CDR3 has 15 residues. CDR1 is LNHDA and CDR2 is SQIVND in the germline V gene (reference sequence). CDR3 loop: CASSIAPGEGSPLHF.

The chain recombines TRBV30 with TRBJ1-2. CDR3 length: 12 amino acids. CDR1 is GTSNPN and CDR2 is SVGIG in the germline V gene (reference sequence). The chain's CDR3 is CAWSSGYYGYTF.

Considering frequency, this clonotype is medium-sized (0.01 to 0.1%). The J gene is TRBJ1-4, the V gene TRBV29-1. The CDR3 is 11 amino acids. The germline gives CDR1 SQVTM, CDR2 ANQGSEA. CDR3 residues: CSVGVNEKLFF.

CDR3 in amino acids: CASSIQTPGREKLFF. The rearrangement links TRBV19 to TRBJ1-4; TCRdb outputs TRBD1, but without DNA this stays unchecked. There are 15 residues in the CDR3. Germline V lookup: CDR1 LNHDA, CDR2 SQIVND (reference sequence).

The chain has TRBV30 and TRBJ2-2. CDR1 and CDR2 from the germline V gene are GTSNPN and SVGIG (reference sequence). The CDR3 covers 13 residues. This CDR3 is CAWSRSNTGELFF.

This chain joins TRBV6-5 and TRBJ2-2; TCRdb proposes TRBD2, but this gene call is untestable without DNA. Germline V gene sequence: CDR1 MNHEY, CDR2 SVGAGI. CDR3 length equals 18 residues. The CDR3: CASSGTSGGARDSGELFF.

J is TRBJ2-1 and V is TRBV29-1; as DNA is missing, the TRBD2 call by TCRdb cannot be tested. Germline-derived CDR1 and CDR2 are SQVTM and ANQGSEA. This CDR3 contains 16 residues. CDR3: CSVTPEGAGGPYEQFF.

The V gene is TRBV6-1, the J gene TRBJ2-1; TCRdb names TRBD2, which stays unverified in the absence of DNA. Germline V CDR1 and CDR2: MNHNS, SASEGT. There are 16 residues in the CDR3. The CDR3 region is CASSYEASGGDDEQFF.

This sequence joins TRBV11-1 and TRBJ2-1; TCRdb returns TRBD1, unconfirmable since there is no DNA. The CDR3 is 14 residues long. CDR1 is SGHAT and CDR2 is FQDESV in the germline V gene (reference sequence). The chain's CDR3 is CASSLGPDRNEQFF.

The V call is TRBV6-2 or TRBV6-3, the J call TRBJ2-2; the D gene TCRdb calls, TRBD1, cannot be checked with no DNA. Germline loops: CDR1 MNHEY, CDR2 SVGEGT. The CDR3 sequence is 16 residues long. The CDR3 is CASSYGGQPSAGELFF.

The chain is built from TRBV7-3 and TRBJ2-1; as DNA is missing, the TRBD1 call by TCRdb cannot be tested. The length of the CDR3 is 13 residues. Germline CDR1 and CDR2: SGHTA and FQGTGA. The CDR3 reads CASSAGGAREQFF.

The chain uses TRBV12-3 or TRBV12-4 and TRBJ2-5; TCRdb indicates TRBD1, and absent DNA this call remains unverified. The CDR3 length is 17 residues. The CDR3 is CASSLGTGQFVGETQYF.

The chain recombines TRBV30 with TRBJ1-2; TCRdb names TRBD1, which stays unverified in the absence of DNA. The CDR3 runs to 12 residues. Looked up from germline, CDR1 is GTSNPN and CDR2 is SVGIG (reference sequence). The CDR3 is CAWSWTGYGYTF.

The chain combines TRBV5-6 with TRBJ2-2. The germline gives CDR1 SGHDT, CDR2 YYEEEE. This CDR3 has 13 amino acids. The chain's CDR3 is CASSLVIAGELFF.

The rearrangement uses TRBV11-3 and TRBJ1-2; TCRdb gives TRBD1 as the D gene, but with no DNA this cannot be confirmed. Germline-derived CDR1 and CDR2 are SGHNT and YENEEA. The CDR3 spans 14 residues. CDR3 sequence reads: CASSPDRSMGGYTF.